This T cell receptor beta chain was recorded in a study of T cells in localized non-small cell lung cancer. Study-level points and caveats: Across samples, adjacent lung featured a median around 60 of the top 100 tumor clones. Among the tissues sampled, uninvolved adjacent lung had the highest T cell clonality, above tumor. One tumor region alone was sequenced, and heterogeneity therefore remains possible.

Germline V lookup: CDR1 SEHNR, CDR2 FQNEAQ (reference sequence). The CDR3 is made up of 15 amino acids. Trimming left V 8 bases short and J 7 bases short, with 18 bases between. Comments on this clone: What it binds is unknown.

Method: immunoSEQ multiplex PCR; TCRdb's copy keeps in-frame clones and lacks some. The sample yields over 40,000 clones, about 90% seen once. Sequencing used peripheral blood, obtained before any cancer treatment. The rearrangement joins TRBV7-9 to TRBJ1-6; no reliable D call. The clonotype originates from a female donor aged 60 or older with stage I squamous cell lung carcinoma. For the CDR3, the DNA is TGTGCCAGCGCAGGTGGAGTCGCGGCAAATTCACCCCTCCACTTT. As protein: CASAGGVAANSPLHF.